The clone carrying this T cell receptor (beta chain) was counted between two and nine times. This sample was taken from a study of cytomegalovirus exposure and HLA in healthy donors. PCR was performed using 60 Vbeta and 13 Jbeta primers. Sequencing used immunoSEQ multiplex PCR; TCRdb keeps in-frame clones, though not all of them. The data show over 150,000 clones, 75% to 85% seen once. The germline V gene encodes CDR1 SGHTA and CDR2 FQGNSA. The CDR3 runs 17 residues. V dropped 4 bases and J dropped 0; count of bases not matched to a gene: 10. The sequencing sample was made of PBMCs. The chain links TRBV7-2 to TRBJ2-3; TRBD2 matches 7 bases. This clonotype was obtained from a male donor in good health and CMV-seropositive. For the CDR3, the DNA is TGTGCCAGCAGCTATAGCGGGCCGGTCGTTAGCACAGATACGCAGTATTTT. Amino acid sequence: CASSYSGPVVSTDTQYF.